One sample yielded the 5 T cell receptor beta chains listed below, sequenced in a study of cytomegalovirus exposure and HLA in healthy donors. The table came from immunoSEQ multiplex PCR; TCRdb's copy has only in-frame clones and leaves some out. The table shows about 160,000 clones, with around nine tenths occurring only once. The material sequenced was PBMCs. The receptor set was obtained from a man aged 18 to 30 in good health and CMV-seropositive.

The gene calls are TRBV30 and TRBJ1-2; 9 bases are shared with TRBD1. Germline-derived CDR1 and CDR2 are GTSNPN and SVGIG (reference sequence). After removal of 7 bases from V and 7 bases from J, the junction contained 4 bases not matched to a gene. The CDR3 consists of 11 residues. This chain's CDR3 is CAYRQGGGYTF. CDR3 sequence (DNA): TGTGCCTACCGACAGGGGGGTGGCTACACCTTC.

This sequence joins TRBV19 and TRBJ2-1; 12 positions match TRBD1. V shed 5 bases, J shed 9 bases, and the junction held 11 bases outside the gene matches. Germline-derived CDR1 and CDR2 are LNHDA and SQIVND (reference sequence). This CDR3 is 16 amino acids long. In DNA, the CDR3 is TGTGCCAGTAGTCCTGCCCGGGACAGGGGGCGATCTGAGCAGTTCTTC. Translation: CASSPARDRGRSEQFF.

The rearrangement joins TRBV18 to TRBJ2-5; 9 bases are a match to TRBD1. J gave up 0 bases and V 3 bases, and 8 bases lay outside the gene matches. The CDR3 runs 17 residues. CDR1 and CDR2 from the germline V gene are KGHSH and LQKENI. CDR3 loop: CASSPPLGQGYQETQYF. The CDR3 DNA follows: TGTGCCAGCTCACCGCCTCTCGGACAGGGGTACCAAGAGACCCAGTACTTC.

This rearrangement joins TRBV19 to TRBJ2-7, with 8 nucleotides matching TRBD1. This CDR3 contains 14 residues. V shed 4 bases, J shed 5 bases, and the junction held 7 bases outside the gene matches. The germline gives CDR1 LNHDA, CDR2 SQIVND (reference sequence). The CDR3 region is CASSKVRGHHEQYF. In DNA form, the CDR3 reads TGTGCCAGTAGTAAAGTCAGGGGGCATCACGAGCAGTACTTC.

The V gene is TRBV29-1, the J gene TRBJ2-5; 7 bases match TRBD2. This CDR3 has 13 residues. CDR1 is SQVTM, CDR2 ANQGSEA, per germline. The V segment lost 0 bases and the J segment 5 bases; nucleotides outside the gene matches: 3. CDR3 coding DNA: TGCAGCGTTGAAGAGACTAGCCACGAGACCCAGTACTTC. This codes for CSVEETSHETQYF.